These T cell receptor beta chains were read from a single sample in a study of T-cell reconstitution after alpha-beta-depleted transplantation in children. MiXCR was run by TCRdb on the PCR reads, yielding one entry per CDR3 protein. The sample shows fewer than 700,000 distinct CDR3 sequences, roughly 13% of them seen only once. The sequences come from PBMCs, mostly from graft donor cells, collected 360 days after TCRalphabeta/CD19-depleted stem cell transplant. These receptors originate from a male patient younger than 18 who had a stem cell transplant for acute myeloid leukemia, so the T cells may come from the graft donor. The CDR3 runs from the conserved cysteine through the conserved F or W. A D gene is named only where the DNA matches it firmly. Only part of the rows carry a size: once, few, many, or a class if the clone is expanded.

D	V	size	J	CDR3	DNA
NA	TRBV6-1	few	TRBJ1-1	CASTLLRGSSEAFF	TGTGCCAGCACCCTTTTGAGGGGGAGCTCTGAAGCTTTCTTT
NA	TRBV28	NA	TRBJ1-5	CASSLQATGYSNQPQHF	TGTGCCAGCAGTTTGCAAGCGACAGGTTATAGCAATCAGCCCCAGCATTTT
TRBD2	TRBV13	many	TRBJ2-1	CASSPSGTSGRSSYNEQFF	TGTGCCAGCAGCCCTTCCGGGACTAGCGGGAGGAGCTCCTACAATGAGCAGTTCTTC
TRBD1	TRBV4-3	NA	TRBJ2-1	CASSQGQGASNEQFF	TGCGCCAGCAGCCAAGGACAGGGGGCATCCAATGAGCAGTTCTTC
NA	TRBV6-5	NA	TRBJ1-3	CASSYSKSAGNTIYF	TGTGCCAGCAGTTACTCAAAGTCCGCTGGAAACACCATATATTTT
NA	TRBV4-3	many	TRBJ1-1	CASSQDNVNTEAFF	TGCGCCAGCAGCCAAGACAATGTTAACACTGAAGCTTTCTTT
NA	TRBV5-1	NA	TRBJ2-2	CASSLAIGQLSGELFF	TGCGCCAGCAGCTTGGCCATCGGACAGTTGTCCGGGGAGCTGTTTTTT
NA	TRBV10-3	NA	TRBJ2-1	CAISGGETQFF	TGTGCCATCAGTGGGGGGGAGACTCAGTTCTTC
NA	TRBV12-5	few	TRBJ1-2	CASGHPGHGYTF	TGTGCTAGTGGCCACCCAGGGCATGGCTACACCTTC
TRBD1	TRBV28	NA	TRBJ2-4	CASSLPTGPLAKNIQYF	TGTGCCAGCAGTCTCCCGACAGGGCCCCTAGCCAAAAACATTCAGTACTTC
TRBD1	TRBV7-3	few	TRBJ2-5	CASSLGGRGHQETQYF	TGTGCCAGCAGCTTAGGGGGCAGGGGGCATCAAGAGACCCAGTACTTC
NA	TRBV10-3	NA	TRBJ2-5	CAISDTTQETQYF	TGTGCCATCAGCGATACTACACAAGAGACCCAGTACTTC
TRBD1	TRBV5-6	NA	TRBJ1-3	CASSLQGAIGNTIYF	TGTGCCAGCAGCTTGCAGGGGGCGATTGGAAACACCATATATTTT
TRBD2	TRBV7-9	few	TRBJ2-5	CASSFGLAGGLETQYF	TGTGCCAGCAGCTTCGGACTGGCGGGAGGGCTGGAGACCCAGTACTTC
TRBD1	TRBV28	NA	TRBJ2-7	CASSPDRGVFEQYF	TGTGCCAGCAGTCCTGACAGGGGGGTGTTCGAGCAGTACTTC
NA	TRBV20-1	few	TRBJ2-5	CSAGVQETQYF	TGCAGTGCTGGAGTACAAGAGACCCAGTACTTC
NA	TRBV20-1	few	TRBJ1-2	CSARVGLANYGYTF	TGCAGTGCTAGAGTGGGGTTGGCTAACTATGGCTACACCTTC
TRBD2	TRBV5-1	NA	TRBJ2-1	CASSFKAITSAGFDEQFF	TGCGCCAGCAGCTTCAAAGCGATAACTAGCGCGGGTTTTGATGAGCAGTTCTTC
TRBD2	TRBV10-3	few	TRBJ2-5	CAISESGLAGGRRETQYF	TGTGCCATCAGTGAGTCGGGACTAGCGGGAGGACGACGAGAGACCCAGTACTTC
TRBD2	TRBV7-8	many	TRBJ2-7	CASSTGLAGTYEQYF	TGTGCCAGCAGCACGGGACTAGCGGGTACCTACGAGCAGTACTTC
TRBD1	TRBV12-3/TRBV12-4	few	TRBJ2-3	CASSLWKGATDTQYF	TGTGCCAGCAGTTTATGGAAGGGGGCAACAGATACGCAGTATTTT
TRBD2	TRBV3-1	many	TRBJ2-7	CASSQVAGASYEQYF	TGTGCCAGCAGCCAAGTAGCGGGGGCCTCCTACGAGCAGTACTTC
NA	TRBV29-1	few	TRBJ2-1	CSVHRGNEQFF	TGCAGCGTTCATAGGGGTAATGAGCAGTTCTTC
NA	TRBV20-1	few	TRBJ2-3	CSAVVGYTDTQYF	TGCAGTGCCGTGGTGGGGTACACAGATACGCAGTATTTT
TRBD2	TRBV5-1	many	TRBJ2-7	CASNGGSSYEQYF	TGCGCCAGCAACGGCGGGAGTTCCTACGAGCAGTACTTC
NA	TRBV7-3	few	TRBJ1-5	CASSCYPGQLFYSNQPQHF	TGTGCCAGCAGCTGTTACCCGGGTCAATTATTTTATAGCAATCAGCCCCAGCATTTT
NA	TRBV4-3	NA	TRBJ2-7	CASSQGEGGSNEQYF	TGCGCCAGCAGCCAAGGGGAAGGGGGAAGCAACGAGCAGTACTTC
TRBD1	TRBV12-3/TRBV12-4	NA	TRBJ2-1	CASSLRRDRGEQFF	TGTGCCAGCAGTCTCCGCCGGGACAGGGGTGAGCAGTTCTTC
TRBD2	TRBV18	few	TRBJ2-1	CASSLTSGKGSYNEQFF	TGTGCCAGCTCACTTACTAGCGGGAAGGGTTCCTACAATGAGCAGTTCTTC
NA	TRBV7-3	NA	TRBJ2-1	CASSLGELSNNEQFF	TGTGCCAGCAGCTTGGGGGAGCTATCTAACAATGAGCAGTTCTTC
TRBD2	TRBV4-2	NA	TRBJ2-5	CASSQLGGVAEYAETQYF	TGTGCCAGCAGCCAGCTGGGGGGGGTAGCTGAATATGCGGAGACCCAGTACTTC
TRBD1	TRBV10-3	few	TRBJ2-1	CAISNRGLNEQFF	TGTGCCATCAGCAACAGGGGGCTAAATGAGCAGTTCTTC
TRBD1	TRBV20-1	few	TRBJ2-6	CSARAPGTGGVGANVLTF	TGCAGTGCTAGGGCTCCCGGGACAGGGGGAGTCGGGGCCAACGTCCTGACTTTC
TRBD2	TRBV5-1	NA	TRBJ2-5	CASGDSLAGGQTQYF	TGCGCCAGCGGGGATTCGTTGGCGGGAGGCCAGACCCAGTACTTC
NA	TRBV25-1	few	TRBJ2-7	CASSASDRLPNEQYF	TGTGCCAGCAGTGCATCCGACAGGCTTCCAAACGAGCAGTACTTC
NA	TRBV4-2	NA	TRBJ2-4	CASSQVAYQNIQYF	TGTGCCAGCAGCCAAGTTGCCTACCAAAACATTCAGTACTTC
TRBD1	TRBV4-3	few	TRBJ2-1	CASSQEPIGPGGSLEQFF	TGCGCCAGCAGCCAAGAACCGATAGGACCAGGGGGCTCGCTGGAGCAGTTCTTC
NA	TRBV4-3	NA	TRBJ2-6	CASSQGYGGVISGANVLTF	TGCGCCAGCAGCCAAGGGTACGGAGGGGTTATCTCTGGGGCCAACGTCCTGACTTTC
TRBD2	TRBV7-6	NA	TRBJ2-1	CASSSSAGDRYNEQFF	TGTGCCAGCAGCTCGTCAGCGGGAGACCGTTACAATGAGCAGTTCTTC
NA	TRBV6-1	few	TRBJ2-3	CASKVRTSTDTQYF	TGTGCCAGCAAGGTCAGGACTAGCACAGATACGCAGTATTTT
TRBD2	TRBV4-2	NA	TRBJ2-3	CASSRQFSRGLAEDTQYF	TGTGCCAGCAGCCGGCAATTTTCGAGGGGACTAGCCGAAGATACGCAGTATTTT
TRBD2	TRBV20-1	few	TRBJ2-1	CSARRGRRSYNEQFF	TGCAGTGCTAGGCGCGGGAGAAGATCCTACAATGAGCAGTTCTTC
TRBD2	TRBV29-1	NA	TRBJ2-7	CSVAARLAGGGEQYF	TGCAGCGTCGCAGCACGACTAGCGGGAGGGGGCGAGCAGTACTTC
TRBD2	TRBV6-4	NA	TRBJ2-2	CASSEGREWDTGELFF	TGTGCCAGCAGTGAGGGGCGGGAGTGGGACACCGGGGAGCTGTTTTTT
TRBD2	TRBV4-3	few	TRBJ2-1	CASSQGTSGRSSYNEQFF	TGCGCCAGCAGCCAGGGGACTAGCGGGAGGAGCTCCTACAATGAGCAGTTCTTC
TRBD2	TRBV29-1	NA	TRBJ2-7	CSVEVGGGYEQYF	TGCAGCGTTGAAGTCGGGGGGGGCTACGAGCAGTACTTC
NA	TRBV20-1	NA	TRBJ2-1	CSAISGSSYNEQFF	TGCAGTGCTATAAGCGGCAGCTCCTACAATGAGCAGTTCTTC
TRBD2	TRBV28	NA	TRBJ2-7	CASSLQAGGPYEQYF	TGTGCCAGCAGTTTACAAGCGGGAGGCCCCTACGAGCAGTACTTC
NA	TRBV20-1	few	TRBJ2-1	CSARDLPKWDNEQFF	TGCAGTGCTAGAGATCTCCCAAAATGGGACAATGAGCAGTTCTTC
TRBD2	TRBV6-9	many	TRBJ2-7	CASSYSRLIAGGYEQYF	TGTGCCAGCAGTTATTCGCGGTTAATAGCGGGAGGCTACGAGCAGTACTTC
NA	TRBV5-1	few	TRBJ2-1	CASRDIQNNEQFF	TGCGCCAGCCGGGACATCCAGAACAATGAGCAGTTCTTC
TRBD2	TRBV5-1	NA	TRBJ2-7	CASSLDSAGGPYEQYF	TGCGCCAGCAGCTTGGATTCGGCGGGAGGTCCCTACGAGCAGTACTTC
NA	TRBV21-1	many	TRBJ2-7	CASSKNPGLPNYGEQYF	TGTGCCAGCAGCAAAAACCCTGGACTGCCAAACTATGGGGAGCAGTACTTC
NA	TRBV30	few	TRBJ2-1	CAWSVWGNNEQFF	TGTGCCTGGAGTGTATGGGGAAACAATGAGCAGTTCTTC
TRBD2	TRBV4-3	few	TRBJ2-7	CASSQERGGPYEQYF	TGCGCCAGCAGCCAAGAAAGGGGAGGGCCGTACGAGCAGTACTTC